This T cell receptor beta chain appears in the sequencing data of a study of blood T cells in healthy people across ages. Study-wide results and limits: Expanded clonotype changes were possibly confounded by unknown donor CMV status.

A note on this clonotype: Antigen unknown.

Together with a sample-barcoded 5' primer, a J-beta primer mix was included in a second PCR lasting roughly 6 to 12 cycles. Each cDNA molecule was tagged by a template-switch adaptor with 12 random nucleotides. One entry per CDR3 protein results from TCRdb running MiXCR on the 5' RACE reads. The data hold around 970,000 distinct CDR3 sequences, with roughly half observed a single time. Per sample, a minimum of 6.5 million PBMCs were isolated. V lost 0 bases, J lost 3 bases, and 11 bases lay in between. CDR3 size: 14 residues. The germline V gene encodes CDR1 DFQATT and CDR2 SNEGSKA (reference sequence).

Sequenced: blood. The TCR sequence derives from a woman aged 55-69 years in good health. This chain uses TRBV20-1 with TRBJ1-2; D gene ambiguous. The CDR3 region has the DNA TGCAGTGCTAGAGATACCGGGCAGTACTATGGCTACACCTTC. It yields the protein CSARDTGQYYGYTF.